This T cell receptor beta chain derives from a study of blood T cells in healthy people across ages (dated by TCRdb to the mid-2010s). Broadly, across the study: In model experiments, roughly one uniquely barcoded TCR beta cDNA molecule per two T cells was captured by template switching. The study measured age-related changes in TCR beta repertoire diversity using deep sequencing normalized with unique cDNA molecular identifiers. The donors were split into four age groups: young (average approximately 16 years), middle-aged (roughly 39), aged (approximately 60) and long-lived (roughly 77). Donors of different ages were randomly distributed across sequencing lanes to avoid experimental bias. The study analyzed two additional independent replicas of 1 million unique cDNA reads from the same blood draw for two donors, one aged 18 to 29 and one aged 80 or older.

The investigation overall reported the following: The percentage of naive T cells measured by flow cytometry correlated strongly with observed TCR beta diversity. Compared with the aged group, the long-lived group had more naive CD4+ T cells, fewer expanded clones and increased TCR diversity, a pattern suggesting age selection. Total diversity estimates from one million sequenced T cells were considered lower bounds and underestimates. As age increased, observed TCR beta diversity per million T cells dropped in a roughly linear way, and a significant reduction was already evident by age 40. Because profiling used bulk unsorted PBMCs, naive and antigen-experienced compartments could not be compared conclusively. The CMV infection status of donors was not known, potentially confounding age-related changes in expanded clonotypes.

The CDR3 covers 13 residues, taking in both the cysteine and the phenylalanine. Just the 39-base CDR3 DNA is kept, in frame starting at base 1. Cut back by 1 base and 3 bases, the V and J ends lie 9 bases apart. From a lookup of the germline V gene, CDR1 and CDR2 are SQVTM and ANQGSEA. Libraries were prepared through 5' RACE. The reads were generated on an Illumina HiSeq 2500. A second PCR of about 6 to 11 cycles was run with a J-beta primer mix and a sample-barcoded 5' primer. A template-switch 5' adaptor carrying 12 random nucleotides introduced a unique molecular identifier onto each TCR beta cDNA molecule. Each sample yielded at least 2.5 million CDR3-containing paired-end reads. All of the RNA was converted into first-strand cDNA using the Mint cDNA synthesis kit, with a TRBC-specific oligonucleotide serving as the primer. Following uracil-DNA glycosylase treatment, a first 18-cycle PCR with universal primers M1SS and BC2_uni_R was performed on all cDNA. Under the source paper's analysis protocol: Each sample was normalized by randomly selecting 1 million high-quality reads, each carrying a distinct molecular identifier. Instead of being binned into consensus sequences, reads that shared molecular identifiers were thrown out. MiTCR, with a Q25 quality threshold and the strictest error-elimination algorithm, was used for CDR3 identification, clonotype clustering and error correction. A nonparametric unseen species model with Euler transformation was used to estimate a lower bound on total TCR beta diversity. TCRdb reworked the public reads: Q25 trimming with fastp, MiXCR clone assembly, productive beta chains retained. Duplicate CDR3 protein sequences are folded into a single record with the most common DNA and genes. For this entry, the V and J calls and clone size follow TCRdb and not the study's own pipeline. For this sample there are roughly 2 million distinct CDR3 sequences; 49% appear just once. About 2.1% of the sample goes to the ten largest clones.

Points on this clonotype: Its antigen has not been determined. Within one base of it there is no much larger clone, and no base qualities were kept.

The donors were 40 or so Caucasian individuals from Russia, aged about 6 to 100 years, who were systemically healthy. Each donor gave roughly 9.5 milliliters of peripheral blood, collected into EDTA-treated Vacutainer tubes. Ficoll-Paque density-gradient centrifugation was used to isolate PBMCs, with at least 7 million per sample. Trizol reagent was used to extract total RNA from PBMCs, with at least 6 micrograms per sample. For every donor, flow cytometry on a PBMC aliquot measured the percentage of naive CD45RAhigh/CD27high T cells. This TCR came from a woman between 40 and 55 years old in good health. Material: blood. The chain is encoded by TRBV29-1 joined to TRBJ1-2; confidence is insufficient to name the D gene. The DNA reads TGCAGCGTTGAAGTGAGGAACGACTATGGCTACACCTTC. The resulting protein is CSVEVRNDYGYTF.